The 19 T cell receptor beta chains below all came from one sample that was sequenced in a study of cytomegalovirus exposure and HLA in healthy donors. Sequencing was performed with immunoSEQ multiplex PCR; in TCRdb, only in-frame clones are kept and a portion is missing. The data contain 97,000 or so clones, roughly 87% of them seen just once; the ten biggest clones take up around 6%. Material: PBMCs. These receptors came from a man aged 18-30 years in good health and CMV-seropositive.

V usage is TRBV12-5 and J usage is TRBJ2-7, with D maybe TRBD1 (6 bases). CDR3 length: 15 amino acids. Trimming pared 2 bases from V and 3 bases from J, leaving 14 bases between. Germline V gene lookup returns CDR1 LGHNT and CDR2 FRNRAP. The CDR3 sequence is CASGLIGGMGYEQYF. The CDR3, as DNA: TGTGCTAGTGGTTTGATAGGGGGAATGGGCTACGAGCAGTACTTC.

There are a few counts of this clone. The V and J genes are TRBV28 and TRBJ1-2; D may be TRBD1 (6 bases). Germline assignment: CDR1 MDHEN and CDR2 SYDVKM. The CDR3 is made up of 14 amino acids. The V gene lost 6 bases and the J gene lost 1 base, with 12 bases spanning the gap. The CDR3 DNA reads as TGTGCCAGCAGGACTGGACAGAATAACTATGGCTACACCTTC. This codes for CASRTGQNNYGYTF.

The chain recombines TRBV4-1 with TRBJ1-5, with D tentatively TRBD1 (5 bases). Trimming left V 0 bases short and J 7 bases short, with 13 bases between. Per the germline V gene, CDR1 is MGHRA and CDR2 is YSYEKL. The CDR3 is 15 residues long. CDR3 nucleotides: TGCGCCAGCAGCCAAGATCCCCAGGGATTACAGCCCCAGCATTTT. Residues: CASSQDPQGLQPQHF.

This clone has more than one count but fewer than ten. The CDR3 coding sequence is TGCGCCAGCAGAATAACGAACACAGGGGGTTCACCCCTCCACTTT. It specifies CASRITNTGGSPLHF. The rearrangement links TRBV5-1 to TRBJ1-6; TRBD1 agrees at 8 bases. CDR1 and CDR2 (germline): SGHRS, YFSETQ. Trimming took 5 bases from V and 9 from J; bases not matched to a gene: 10. The CDR3 loop spans 15 amino acids. The full variable domain, completed using reference TRBV5-1 and TRBJ1-6, is KAGVTQTPRYLIKTRGQQVTLSCSPISGHRSVSWYQQTPGQGLQFLFEYFSETQRNKGNFPGRFSGRQFSNSRSEMNVSTLELGDSALYLCASRITNTGGSPLHFGNGTRLTVT.

This chain uses TRBV5-4 with TRBJ2-1, with TRBD2 matching over 8 bases. Germline values: CDR1 SGHNT, CDR2 YYREEE (reference sequence). V dropped 6 bases and J dropped 2; count of bases not matched to a gene: 16. The CDR3 has 18 amino acids. DNA for the CDR3: TGTGCCAGCACCGGGGAGGGGACTAGTCGGTTTGCCTACAATGAGCAGTTCTTC. This translates into CASTGEGTSRFAYNEQFF. The full variable domain, completed using reference TRBV5-4 and TRBJ2-1, is ETGVTQSPTHLIKTRGQQVTLRCSSQSGHNTVSWYQQALGQGPQFIFQYYREEENGRGNFPPRFSGLQFPNYSSELNVNALELDDSALYLCASTGEGTSRFAYNEQFFGPGTRLTVL.

V and J are TRBV6-6 and TRBJ2-3, with D uncertain. V was trimmed by 5 bases and J by 1 base, leaving 13 bases between them. This CDR3 region has 15 residues. Germline V gives CDR1 MNHNY, CDR2 SVGAGI (reference sequence). The CDR3 protein is CASSKGNTGTDTQYF. For the CDR3, the DNA is TGTGCCAGCAGTAAAGGAAATACAGGCACAGATACGCAGTATTTT.

This chain links TRBV18 with TRBJ2-1, with TRBD2 matching over 15 bases. With V trimmed by 5 bases and J by 1 base, 3 bases remained unmatched. The CDR3 is made up of 17 amino acids. The germline V gene encodes CDR1 KGHSH and CDR2 LQKENI. The CDR3 protein is CASSYGLAGGSYNEQFF. The CDR3 DNA is TGTGCCAGCTCATATGGACTAGCGGGAGGGTCCTACAATGAGCAGTTCTTC.

The count of this clone is one. The chain has TRBV27 and TRBJ1-2; TRBD1 matches at 8 bases. This CDR3 comprises 11 residues. V lost 10 bases, J lost 7 bases, and 5 bases stayed unmatched. Germline CDR1 is MNHEY and CDR2 is SMNVEV (reference sequence). The CDR3 DNA sequence: TGTGCCACCTTGACAGGGGTTGGCTACACCTTC. Translated, it gives CATLTGVGYTF.

This clone was counted only a few times. J is TRBJ2-7 and V is TRBV5-1, with 7 bases lining up with TRBD1. The germline CDR1 and CDR2 sequences are SGHRS and YFSETQ. V was pared by 0 bases and J by 6 bases, with 3 bases of the junction left unmatched. This CDR3 has 13 residues. CDR3 in DNA: TGCGCCAGCAGCTTGGGGGGACAGACCGAGCAGTACTTC. Protein product: CASSLGGQTEQYF.

The chain has TRBV19 and TRBJ2-1, with 10 bases identical to TRBD2. Losses at the gene ends were 3 bases for V and 9 bases for J; bases not matched to a gene: 11. There are 16 residues in the CDR3. From germline, CDR1 is LNHDA and CDR2 SQIVND (reference sequence). CDR3 loop: CASSIIGSSGSGEQFF. The CDR3 bases are TGTGCCAGTAGTATTATCGGGTCTAGCGGGAGTGGTGAGCAGTTCTTC.

This chain links TRBV9 with TRBJ1-6; D unclear. Trimming shortened V by 3 bases and J by 6 bases, and 7 bases separated the two germline ends. Germline V gene sequence: CDR1 SGDLS, CDR2 YYNGEE. The CDR3 covers 13 residues. CDR3 loop: CASSASSNSPLHF. As DNA, the CDR3 is TGTGCCAGCAGCGCGTCCAGTAATTCACCCCTCCACTTT. Combining the CDR3 with reference TRBV9 and TRBJ1-6 gives the whole variable domain DSGVTQTPKHLITATGQRVTLRCSPRSGDLSVYWYQQSLDQGLQFLIQYYNGEERAKGNILERFSAQQFPDLHSELNLSSLELGDSALYFCASSASSNSPLHFGNGTRLTVT.

The chain employs TRBV7-9 and TRBJ2-7; TRBD2 is a possible D gene (6 bases). Looked up from germline, CDR1 is SEHNR and CDR2 is FQNEAQ (reference sequence). The CDR3 extends over 11 amino acids. Trimming left V 4 bases short and J 11 bases short, with 12 bases between. CDR3 DNA sequence: TGTGCCAGCAGCTCGGGGGACTTGGAGTACTTC. Translation: CASSSGDLEYF.

The chain uses TRBV28 and TRBJ2-7; D remains ambiguous. V lost 6 bases to trimming and J lost 3 bases, with 9 bases between them. The CDR3 has 12 residues. Germline V gene lookup returns CDR1 MDHEN and CDR2 SYDVKM. The CDR3 sequence is CASSLTVYEQYF. In DNA, the CDR3 is TGTGCCAGCAGCCTGACTGTCTACGAGCAGTACTTC. The complete variable domain, with remaining parts taken from reference TRBV28 and TRBJ2-7, reads DVKVTQSSRYLVKRTGEKVFLECVQDMDHENMFWYRQDPGLGLRLIYFSYDVKMKEKGDIPEGYSVSREKKERFSLILESASTNQTSMYLCASSLTVYEQYFGPGTRLTVT.

The chain couples TRBV5-1 to TRBJ2-7, with 10 positions matching TRBD1. Germline CDR1 and CDR2: SGHRS and YFSETQ. CDR3 length: 16 residues. J lost 1 base, V lost 0 bases, and 4 bases had no gene match. CDR3 loop: CASSLDSDRGSYEQYF. The CDR3 DNA is TGCGCCAGCAGCTTGGATTCGGACAGGGGGTCCTACGAGCAGTACTTC.

This chain connects TRBV11-2 to TRBJ2-2; maybe TRBD2 (5 bases). The CDR3 spans 15 residues. The V end was cut by 2 bases, the J end by 7 bases, with 14 bases between. Germline V gene sequence: CDR1 SGHAT, CDR2 FQNNGV. In nucleotides, the CDR3 is TGTGCCAGCAGCTTACGGGGTCCAACGATCGGGGAGCTGTTTTTT. It yields the protein CASSLRGPTIGELFF.

The rearrangement uses TRBV11-2 and TRBJ1-2; maybe TRBD1 (5 bases). This CDR3 has 17 amino acids. V was cut by 4 bases and J by 4 bases, with 22 bases left in between. Germline-derived CDR1 and CDR2 are SGHAT and FQNNGV. The CDR3 DNA follows: TGTGCCAGCAGCTCCCGTCTTAGACAGATAAGTGTCTATGGCTACACCTTC. Residues: CASSSRLRQISVYGYTF.

J is TRBJ2-7 and V is TRBV11-1, with D possibly TRBD1 on 5 matching bases. Trimming removed 5 bases from V and 2 bases from J, with 13 bases in between. The V gene's germline CDR1 is SGHAT and CDR2 FQDESV (reference sequence). This CDR3 is built from 14 residues. The CDR3 here is CASSRTGFTYEQYF. CDR3 DNA: TGTGCCAGCAGCCGTACAGGATTCACCTACGAGCAGTACTTC.

This clone was recorded a few times. This sequence joins TRBV7-9 and TRBJ1-1, with a possible D match to TRBD1 (5 bases). The germline CDR1 and CDR2 sequences are SEHNR and FQNEAQ (reference sequence). The CDR3 sequence is 16 residues long. V lost 1 base and J lost 5, with 17 bases in between. CDR3 sequence reads: CASSLGVGREGTEAFF. CDR3 nucleotides: TGTGCCAGCAGCTTAGGAGTCGGCAGGGAGGGGACTGAAGCTTTCTTT.

The CDR3 sequence is CASSLPSYEQFF. CDR3 DNA sequence: TGTGCCAGCAGCTTACCGTCCTATGAGCAGTTCTTC. J is TRBJ2-1 and V is TRBV13; D gene unclear. CDR3 length: 12 amino acids. Germline CDR1 reads PRHDT; CDR2 reads FYEKMQ (reference sequence). V lost 2 bases, J lost 8 bases, and 7 bases lay in between.